Below, 21 T cell receptor beta chains from the same sample are listed, as sequenced in a study of radiation and T cells in renal cell carcinoma. Time point denoted: baseline pretreatment blood. Treatment here: 15 Gy SBRT to primary tumor, nephrectomy 4 weeks later. Produced via immunoSEQ multiplex PCR; TCRdb's table is partial and in-frame only. In the table there are about 22,000 clones, 80% of which are singletons. The sequencing used blood, collected from a patient whose treatment included radiotherapy and nephrectomy. Source of these receptors: a man aged 55 to 69 with renal cell carcinoma.

V gene TRBV30 combines with J gene TRBJ2-1; D perhaps matches TRBD2 (6 bases). The CDR3 consists of 14 residues. V was shortened by 2 bases and J by 7 bases, with 15 bases between the two germline ends. Germline values: CDR1 GTSNPN, CDR2 SVGIG (reference sequence). CDR3 in amino acids: CAWSPTGGGNEQFF. DNA of the CDR3: TGTGCCTGGAGTCCCACCGGCGGAGGGAATGAGCAGTTCTTC. Using reference TRBV30 and TRBJ2-1 for the parts outside the CDR3, the full variable domain is SQTIHQWPATLVQPVGSPLSLECTVEGTSNPNLYWYRQAAGRGLQLLFYSVGIGQISSEVPQNLSASRPQDRQFILSSKKLLLSDSGFYLCAWSPTGGGNEQFFGPGTRLTVL.

The J gene is TRBJ2-1, the V gene TRBV11-3, with a tentative D call TRBD1 (6 bases). Per the germline V gene, CDR1 is SGHNT and CDR2 is YENEEA. With 5 bases removed from V and 1 base from J, the gap between germline ends came to 18 bases. This CDR3 spans 17 amino acids. The CDR3 sequence: CASSTRDTRGSYNEQFF. The CDR3, as DNA: TGTGCCAGCAGCACCCGGGACACGAGGGGATCCTACAATGAGCAGTTCTTC.

The chain carries TRBV5-1 and TRBJ2-3; D is uncertain. Germline CDR1 is SGHRS and CDR2 is YFSETQ. The V end was cut by 7 bases, the J end by 1 base, with 13 bases between. The CDR3 length is 14 residues. The CDR3 loop is CASGSMQGTDTQYF. In nucleotides, the CDR3 is TGCGCCAGCGGGTCAATGCAGGGCACAGATACGCAGTATTTT.

V gene TRBV28 combines with J gene TRBJ2-7; 8 nucleotides line up with TRBD2. J gave up 2 bases and V 6 bases, and 9 bases lay outside the gene matches. Looked up from germline, CDR1 is MDHEN and CDR2 is SYDVKM. This CDR3 spans 15 amino acids. DNA for the CDR3: TGTGCCAGCAGGTACGTGGCGGGAGGTCCCTACGAGCAGTACTTC. It translates to CASRYVAGGPYEQYF.

The rearrangement uses TRBV30 and TRBJ1-1; possibly TRBD1 for D (5 bases). The ends were cut back, 4 bases at V and 4 bases at J, with 19 bases in the middle. CDR1 and CDR2 from the germline V gene are GTSNPN and SVGIG (reference sequence). CDR3 size: 15 residues. The CDR3 DNA sequence: TGTGCCTGGACCAAGGCAGGGTCATTTCGCACTGAAGCTTTCTTT. It specifies CAWTKAGSFRTEAFF.

This sequence joins TRBV18 and TRBJ2-2, with 8 bases aligning to TRBD2. V gave up 6 bases and J gave up 1 base; unmatched junction bases: 7. The germline V gene encodes CDR1 KGHSH and CDR2 LQKENI. The CDR3 is 16 residues long. The CDR3 DNA reads as TGTGCCAGCTCCCGACTAGCGAGCCAGAACACCGGGGAGCTGTTTTTT. Protein: CASSRLASQNTGELFF.

V usage is TRBV4-3 and J usage is TRBJ2-7; tentatively, D is TRBD1 (6 bases). Germline V gene data show CDR1 as LGHNA and CDR2 as YSLEER. The V end lost 4 bases, the J end lost 9 bases, and 16 bases lay between the germline ends. This CDR3 spans 13 amino acids. The CDR3 bases are TGCGCCAGCAGCCCAACGCAGGGGCTCGGGCAGTACTTC. Its translation is CASSPTQGLGQYF.

This chain links TRBV7-2 with TRBJ1-1; 8 bases match TRBD1. Unmatched junction bases numbered 6, after V lost 5 bases and J lost 1 base. The CDR3 loop spans 15 amino acids. Germline V lookup: CDR1 SGHTA, CDR2 FQGNSA. The CDR3 nucleotides are TGTGCCAGCAGCATCCCGACAGGGGCGAACACTGAAGCTTTCTTT. This encodes CASSIPTGANTEAFF.

This rearrangement joins TRBV29-1 to TRBJ2-3; no firm D call. Germline loops: CDR1 SQVTM, CDR2 ANQGSEA. The CDR3 has 13 amino acids. V lost 3 bases to trimming and J lost 4 bases, with 11 bases between them. DNA of the CDR3: TGCAGCGTTGATCGAGATGGATCAGATACGCAGTATTTT. Protein: CSVDRDGSDTQYF.

This chain joins TRBV7-9 and TRBJ2-7, with 10 bases that match TRBD2. CDR1 and CDR2 from the germline V gene are SEHNR and FQNEAQ (reference sequence). J lost 2 bases, V lost 5 bases, and 3 bases had no gene match. CDR3 size: 14 residues. CDR3 in amino acids: CASSGTSDTYEQYF. The CDR3 DNA reads as TGTGCCAGCAGCGGGACTAGCGATACCTACGAGCAGTACTTC.

In regard to this clone: Different DNA sequences within this sample yield the same CDR3. The genes are TRBV30 and TRBJ1-1, with no clear D. Deletions cut 0 bases from V and 5 bases from J, with 13 bases between. The CDR3 extends over 14 amino acids. The V gene's germline CDR1 is GTSNPN and CDR2 SVGIG (reference sequence). The CDR3 sequence is CAWSVEQRGTEAFF. The CDR3 nucleotides read TGTGCCTGGAGTGTCGAGCAGCGAGGGACTGAAGCTTTCTTT.

The chain carries TRBV7-9 and TRBJ2-5; no reliable D call. The CDR3 has 16 amino acids. Germline CDR1 and CDR2: SEHNR and FQNEAQ (reference sequence). Trimming took 4 bases from V and 5 from J, leaving 20 bases between them. For the CDR3, the DNA is TGTGCCAGCAGCTCCTCGTTACGAGGCGCTTGGGAGACCCAGTACTTC. Amino acid sequence: CASSSSLRGAWETQYF.

The chain uses TRBV2 and TRBJ1-1; no clear D. Germline assignment: CDR1 SNHLY and CDR2 FYNNEI. V was clipped by 3 bases and J by 8 bases, with 7 bases between them. The CDR3 totals 11 residues. The CDR3 DNA is TGTGCCAGCAGTGAGCAGATAGAAGCTTTCTTT. This sequence encodes CASSEQIEAFF.

The chain carries TRBV7-9 and TRBJ2-3, with TRBD1 matching 7 bases. Losses at the gene ends were 8 bases for V and 6 bases for J; bases not matched to a gene: 5. The CDR3 sequence is 12 residues long. Looked up from germline, CDR1 is SEHNR and CDR2 is FQNEAQ (reference sequence). In nucleotides, the CDR3 is TGTGCCAGCGGCCGACAGGGTGATACGCAGTATTTT. Translating gives CASGRQGDTQYF.

The chain employs TRBV10-3 and TRBJ2-3, with 7 bases fitting TRBD2. Germline-derived CDR1 and CDR2 are ENHRY and SYGVKD. The CDR3 totals 15 residues. The ends lost 3 bases at V and 1 base at J; junction bases unmatched: 4. The CDR3 sequence is CAISEGAGGTDTQYF. The CDR3 DNA follows: TGTGCCATCAGTGAAGGCGCGGGAGGCACAGATACGCAGTATTTT.

V is TRBV7-2 and J is TRBJ2-1, with TRBD2 matching 9 bases. V lost 4 bases, J lost 4 bases, and 14 bases stayed unmatched. Per the germline V gene, CDR1 is SGHTA and CDR2 is FQGNSA. The CDR3 totals 18 residues. CDR3 sequence (DNA): TGTGCCAGCAGCTCCCCCTTTGCCGGGACTAGCCCTTACAATGAGCAGTTCTTC. It yields the protein CASSSPFAGTSPYNEQFF.

This chain links TRBV7-9 with TRBJ1-1; D perhaps matches TRBD1 (6 bases). The CDR3 contains 13 residues. CDR1 and CDR2 from the germline V gene are SEHNR and FQNEAQ (reference sequence). V lost 5 bases, J lost 6 bases, and 13 bases lay in between. The CDR3 is CASSRAGVAEAFF. The CDR3 coding sequence is TGTGCCAGCAGCCGGGCAGGGGTCGCTGAAGCTTTCTTT.

A word on this clone: Within the sample, other DNA sequences also encode this same CDR3. This chain's CDR3 is CSVGVGQGTEAFF. The DNA of the CDR3 is TGCAGCGTCGGGGTGGGACAGGGGACTGAAGCTTTCTTT. J is TRBJ1-1 and V is TRBV29-1; 10 bases agree with TRBD1. The CDR3 sequence is 13 residues long. With V trimmed by 6 bases and J by 5 bases, 6 bases remained unmatched. Germline V gene lookup returns CDR1 SQVTM and CDR2 ANQGSEA.

The chain has TRBV27 and TRBJ2-3; no firm D call. The CDR3 has 13 amino acids. Germline V gene lookup returns CDR1 MNHEY and CDR2 SMNVEV (reference sequence). V gave up 6 bases and J gave up 2 bases, with 9 bases separating them. The CDR3 coding sequence is TGTGCCAGCAGCATCGGGCACACAGATACGCAGTATTTT. Translated, it gives CASSIGHTDTQYF.

The sample holds one count of this clone. The V and J genes are TRBV7-9 and TRBJ1-1; no clear D. The germline V gene has CDR1 SEHNR and CDR2 FQNEAQ (reference sequence). Trimming removed 5 bases at V and 6 bases at J, with 13 bases between. CDR3 length equals 13 residues. CDR3 region: CASSTKGSPEAFF. DNA for the CDR3: TGTGCCAGCAGCACCAAGGGAAGCCCTGAAGCTTTCTTT.

The V call is TRBV11-1, the J call TRBJ2-2; no reliable D call. This CDR3 comprises 13 residues. The germline V gene has CDR1 SGHAT and CDR2 FQDESV (reference sequence). V gave up 3 bases and J gave up 5 bases, with 7 bases separating them. CDR3 region: CASSFRLTGELFF. The DNA of the CDR3 is TGTGCCAGCAGCTTCCGGCTGACCGGGGAGCTGTTTTTT.